This is a list of T cell receptor beta chains from one sample in a study of neoadjuvant anti-PD-1 for oral cavity cancer. Repertoires were generated with immunoSEQ multiplex PCR, while TCRdb's copy carries only in-frame clones and drops some. The sample comprises around 68,000 clones, 70% to 90% of which are singletons, and 2.5% to 3.5% rests with the top ten. The material was PBMCs, obtained after nivolumab (anti-PD-1) treatment. The receptors come from a person between 40 and 79 years old with oral cavity squamous cell carcinoma. Each CDR3 is given with its conserved first and last residue. The D gene is left open where the match is weak. Size is stated for part of the rows, as once, few or many counts, or as a class when the clone is expanded.

cdr3_aa	cdr3_nt	v_call	j_call	clone_size	d_call
CASRRPGYGYTF	TGTGCCAGCAGGCGGCCAGGCTATGGCTACACCTTC	TRBV6-5	TRBJ1-2	-	-
CASSFVGVNSYEQYF	TGTGCCAGCAGCTTTGTGGGAGTTAACTCCTACGAGCAGTACTTC	TRBV5-4	TRBJ2-7	-	-
CASSSRTADGGGELFF	TGTGCCAGCAGCTCCCGGACTGCAGATGGTGGCGGGGAGCTGTTTTTT	TRBV7-7	TRBJ2-2	few	-
CASSLGRRPDYTF	TGTGCCAGCAGCTTAGGTCGGAGGCCAGACTACACCTTC	TRBV7-8	TRBJ1-2	few	-
CASSRGQASYEQYF	TGCGCCAGCAGCCGGGGACAGGCGTCCTACGAGCAGTACTTC	TRBV5-1	TRBJ2-7	-	TRBD1
CAWSFGARDSDEKLFF	TGTGCCTGGAGTTTTGGTGCCCGGGACAGCGATGAAAAACTGTTTTTT	TRBV30	TRBJ1-4	-	TRBD1
CASSFRGTREKLFF	TGCGCCAGCAGCTTTAGAGGGACGCGTGAAAAACTGTTTTTT	TRBV5-1	TRBJ1-4	-	-
CAISESGNYGYTF	TGTGCCATCAGTGAGTCGGGGAACTATGGCTACACCTTC	TRBV10-3	TRBJ1-2	few	-
CASSLPGRTEAFF	TGTGCCAGCAGTTTACCAGGGAGGACTGAAGCTTTCTTT	TRBV27	TRBJ1-1	-	-
CASSQAGGQWDEQYF	TGCGCCAGCAGCCAAGCGGGGGGGCAGTGGGACGAGCAGTACTTC	TRBV4-1	TRBJ2-7	few	TRBD2
CAISPSIKNTGELFF	TGTGCCATCAGTCCCAGTATAAAGAACACCGGGGAGCTGTTTTTT	TRBV10-3	TRBJ2-2	-	-
CASSLRESGTGSGRQYF	TGTGCCAGCAGCTTAAGGGAATCCGGGACAGGGTCGGGCCGTCAGTACTTC	TRBV7-9	TRBJ2-7	-	TRBD1
CASSLLGGNTDTQYF	TGTGCCAGCAGCTTACTTGGAGGGAACACAGATACGCAGTATTTT	TRBV7-2	TRBJ2-3	once	-
CASSLASNYGYTF	TGTGCCAGCAGTTTAGCATCTAACTATGGCTACACCTTC	TRBV27	TRBJ1-2	-	-
CASSINRGTGANVLTF	TGTGCCAGTAGTATAAACAGGGGTACTGGGGCCAACGTCCTGACTTTC	TRBV19	TRBJ2-6	-	TRBD1
CASSDGGKNTEAFF	TGCGCCAGCAGTGACGGCGGTAAAAACACTGAAGCTTTCTTT	TRBV10-1	TRBJ1-1	-	-
CASSGGTENTEAFF	TGTGCCAGCAGTGGGGGGACCGAGAACACTGAAGCTTTCTTT	TRBV2	TRBJ1-1	-	-
CASSLPGGERGYTF	TGTGCCAGCAGCTTGCCGGGGGGTGAGAGGGGCTACACCTTC	TRBV5-4	TRBJ1-2	-	-
CASSSALSTGNQPQHF	TGTGCCAGCAGCTCCGCCTTAAGCACAGGGAACCAGCCCCAGCATTTT	TRBV7-8	TRBJ1-5	-	-
CASSLGQRDHQPQHF	TGTGCCAGCAGTCTTGGACAGAGGGACCATCAGCCCCAGCATTTT	TRBV6-6	TRBJ1-5	-	-
CAWSPTGNYGYTF	TGTGCCTGGAGTCCGACAGGGAACTATGGCTACACCTTC	TRBV30	TRBJ1-2	-	TRBD1
CASSPLGLNTGELFF	TGTGCCAGTAGTCCCCTTGGACTTAACACCGGGGAGCTGTTTTTT	TRBV19	TRBJ2-2	-	-
CASSLAYLSYGYTF	TGTGCCAGCAGCTTAGCTTACCTCAGCTATGGCTACACCTTC	TRBV7-8	TRBJ1-2	-	-
CASSMLGGQGALVNQPQHF	TGTGCCAGTAGTATGTTAGGGGGACAGGGGGCGTTGGTCAATCAGCCCCAGCATTTT	TRBV19	TRBJ1-5	-	TRBD1
CASRTGYGYTF	TGTGCCAGCAGGACAGGATATGGCTACACCTTC	TRBV7-9	TRBJ1-2	-	-
CATSTTGHGEKLFF	TGTGCCACCAGCACCACGGGACATGGGGAAAAACTGTTTTTT	TRBV15	TRBJ1-4	-	-
CASSRSPGQGYGYTF	TGTGCCAGCAGCCGATCCCCCGGACAGGGCTATGGCTACACCTTC	TRBV7-3	TRBJ1-2	-	TRBD1
CASSLRRREAFF	TGTGCCAGTAGCCTTAGACGGCGGGAAGCTTTCTTT	TRBV19	TRBJ1-1	once	-
CASTRGGSNQPQHF	TGTGCCAGCACCCGAGGGGGTAGCAATCAGCCCCAGCATTTT	TRBV28	TRBJ1-5	few	-
CAISQTSGSQETQYF	TGTGCCATCAGCCAGACTAGCGGGTCGCAAGAGACCCAGTACTTC	TRBV10-3	TRBJ2-5	-	TRBD2
CASSPDRTYGYTF	TGCGCCAGCAGCCCGGACAGGACCTATGGCTACACCTTC	TRBV5-1	TRBJ1-2	-	TRBD1
CATSRDRATGNTIYF	TGTGCCACCAGCAGAGATCGGGCAACTGGAAACACCATATATTTT	TRBV15	TRBJ1-3	-	-
CATSRAETYGYTF	TGTGCCACCAGCAGAGCCGAAACCTATGGCTACACCTTC	TRBV15	TRBJ1-2	-	-
CAISGTSGTNTGELFF	TGTGCCATCAGTGGGACTAGCGGGACGAACACCGGGGAGCTGTTTTTT	TRBV10-3	TRBJ2-2	-	TRBD2
CASTYFVEQFF	TGTGCCAGCACCTATTTCGTTGAGCAGTTCTTC	TRBV2	TRBJ2-1	-	-
CASSADRPRTSNAGELFF	TGTGCCAGCAGCGCGGACAGACCCCGTACCTCAAACGCCGGGGAGCTGTTTTTT	TRBV2	TRBJ2-2	-	-
CSAPRSTGELFF	TGCAGCGCCCCGAGATCCACCGGGGAGCTGTTTTTT	TRBV29-1	TRBJ2-2	-	-
CASSHSNQPQHF	TGTGCCAGCAGCCACAGCAATCAGCCCCAGCATTTT	TRBV7-6	TRBJ1-5	-	-
CASSIQGLVRTYEQYF	TGTGCCAGTAGTATCCAGGGACTAGTGCGGACCTACGAGCAGTACTTC	TRBV19	TRBJ2-7	-	TRBD2
CAISGGGTGGSPLHF	TGTGCCATCAGTGGAGGGGGGACAGGGGGATCACCCCTCCACTTT	TRBV10-3	TRBJ1-6	-	TRBD1